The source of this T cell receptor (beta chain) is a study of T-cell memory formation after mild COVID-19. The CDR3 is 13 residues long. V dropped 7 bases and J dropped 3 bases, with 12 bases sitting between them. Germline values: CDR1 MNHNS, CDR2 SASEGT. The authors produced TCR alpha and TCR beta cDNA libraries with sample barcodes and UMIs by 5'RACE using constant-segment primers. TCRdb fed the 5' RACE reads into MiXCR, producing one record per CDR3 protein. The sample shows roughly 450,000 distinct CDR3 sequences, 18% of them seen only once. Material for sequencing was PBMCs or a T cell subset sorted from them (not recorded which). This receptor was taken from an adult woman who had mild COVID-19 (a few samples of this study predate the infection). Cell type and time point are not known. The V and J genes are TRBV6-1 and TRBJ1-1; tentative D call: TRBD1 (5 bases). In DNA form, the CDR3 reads TGTGCCAGCATGGCAGGGTTTGACACTGAAGCTTTCTTT. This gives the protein CASMAGFDTEAFF.